Presented here are 5 T cell receptor beta chains from one specimen sequenced in a study of CD8 T cells in ankylosing spondylitis. Findings and limits, study-wide: Ankylosing spondylitis blood appeared to be characterized by a TCR beta motif of several highly homologous variants.

No antigen is known for these receptors. TCRdb reprocessed the 5' RACE reads via MiXCR and lists one record per CDR3 protein. This sample has over 400,000 distinct CDR3 sequences, with 20% to 30% found just once. Sequenced sample: blood, either unsorted or a sorted T cell fraction (not recorded which). These TCRs come from a male donor with ankylosing spondylitis.

This clonotype was detected ten times or more. The chain uses TRBV15 and TRBJ2-1; 8 nucleotides match TRBD2. The length of the CDR3 is 16 residues. Germline V gene sequence: CDR1 LNHNV, CDR2 YYDKDF (reference sequence). V dropped 3 bases and J dropped 7; count of bases not matched to a gene: 11. The CDR3 reads CATSRGGAGVDNEQFF. The DNA for the CDR3 is TGTGCCACCAGCAGGGGTGGAGCGGGAGTAGATAATGAGCAGTTCTTC.

This clonotype was counted between two and nine times. The chain couples TRBV20-1 to TRBJ2-1, with 7 bases identical to TRBD2. The germline gives CDR1 DFQATT, CDR2 SNEGSKA (reference sequence). V lost 6 bases, J lost 7 bases, and 12 bases stayed unmatched. This CDR3 comprises 14 residues. The CDR3 spells CSASDGLGVNEQFF. The CDR3, as DNA: TGCAGTGCCTCAGACGGACTAGGGGTTAATGAGCAGTTCTTC.

This clonotype was counted a few times. This chain connects TRBV7-2 to TRBJ2-7, with 9 bases identical to TRBD1. The CDR3 has 14 residues. Germline V gene lookup returns CDR1 SGHTA and CDR2 FQGNSA. The J segment lost 2 bases and the V segment lost 4 bases, leaving 3 bases of the junction unmatched. The CDR3, as DNA: TGTGCCAGCAGCTCAGGACAGGGGACCTACGAGCAGTACGTC. Translated, it gives CASSSGQGTYEQYV.

This clonotype appeared a few times. The gene calls are TRBV11-2 and TRBJ1-3, with 9 bases lining up with TRBD1. With 6 bases clipped from V and 1 base from J, the junction kept 10 bases outside the gene matches. The CDR3 consists of 17 residues. Looked up from germline, CDR1 is SGHAT and CDR2 is FQNNGV. CDR3 sequence: CASRDSDRGFSGNTIYF. In nucleotides, the CDR3 is TGTGCCAGCAGAGACTCGGACAGGGGATTTTCTGGAAACACCATATATTTT.

The V call is TRBV7-2, the J call TRBJ1-6, with 8 bases fitting TRBD1. This CDR3 has 17 residues. The germline V gene has CDR1 SGHTA and CDR2 FQGNSA. Losses at the gene ends were 2 bases for V and 10 bases for J; bases not matched to a gene: 13. The CDR3 DNA is TGTGCCAGCAGCTTATCAGCAGGGGCAGGGGGCGTCTCACCCCTCCACTTT. It encodes CASSLSAGAGGVSPLHF.